This T cell receptor (beta chain) was captured by sequencing in a study of cytomegalovirus exposure and HLA in healthy donors. Study-level results: The classifier reportedly diagnosed cytomegalovirus status with high specificity and sensitivity. There were a few CMV-associated chains whose specificity for CMV antigens was confirmed in vitro. Later, an analysis found that TCR clusters from the first cohort tended to co-occur in the 120 validation repertoires.

Turning to this clone: Antigen unknown.

The V gene's germline CDR1 is SGHNT and CDR2 YYREEE (reference sequence). The CDR3 sequence is 16 residues long. V lost 4 bases to trimming and J lost 0 bases, with 16 bases between them. While the first cohort had around 700 subjects, the donors belonged to the separate validation cohort of over a hundred subjects. Only in-frame clones appear in the TCRdb table, and some are missing; sequencing was by immunoSEQ multiplex PCR. This sample carries some 80,000 clones, 90% to 97% of them seen once, and the ten largest clones take around 1.6%. This clonotype was sampled from a young man in good health and CMV-seropositive. Sequencing used PBMCs. This chain links TRBV5-4 with TRBJ1-1, with D possibly TRBD1 on 6 matching bases. The CDR3 DNA reads as TGTGCCAGCAGCCCCCAGGTGGACAGCCTGAACACTGAAGCTTTCTTT. It yields the protein CASSPQVDSLNTEAFF. The full variable domain, rest sourced from reference TRBV5-4 and TRBJ1-1, is ETGVTQSPTHLIKTRGQQVTLRCSSQSGHNTVSWYQQALGQGPQFIFQYYREEENGRGNFPPRFSGLQFPNYSSELNVNALELDDSALYLCASSPQVDSLNTEAFFGQGTRLTVV.